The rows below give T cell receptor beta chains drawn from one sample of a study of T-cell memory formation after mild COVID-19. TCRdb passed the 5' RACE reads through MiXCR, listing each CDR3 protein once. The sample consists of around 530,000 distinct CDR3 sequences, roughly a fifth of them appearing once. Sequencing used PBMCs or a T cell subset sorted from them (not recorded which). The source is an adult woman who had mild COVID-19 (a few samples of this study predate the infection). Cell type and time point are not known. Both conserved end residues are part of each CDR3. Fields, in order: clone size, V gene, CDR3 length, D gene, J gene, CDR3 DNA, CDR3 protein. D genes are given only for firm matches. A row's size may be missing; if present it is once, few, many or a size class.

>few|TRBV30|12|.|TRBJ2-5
TGTGCCTGGAGCCTGGACCCCGGGACCCAGTACTTC
CAWSLDPGTQYF
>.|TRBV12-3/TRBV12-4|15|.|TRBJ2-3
TGTGCCAGCAGTTTCAATGGCGGGCCCACAGATACGCAGTATTTT
CASSFNGGPTDTQYF
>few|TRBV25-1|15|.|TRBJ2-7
TGTGCCAGCAGTGGGGTGAGGCAGGGGGGCCACGAGCAGTACTTC
CASSGVRQGGHEQYF
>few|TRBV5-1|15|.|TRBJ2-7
TGCGCCAGCAGCTTGGTCCAGGGGAACTCCTACGAGCAGTACTTC
CASSLVQGNSYEQYF
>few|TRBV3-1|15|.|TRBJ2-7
TGTGCCAGCAGCCAAGGACACGGGACTGCCCACGAGCAGTACTTC
CASSQGHGTAHEQYF
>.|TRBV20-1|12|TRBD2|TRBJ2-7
TGCAGTGCCGCGGGGGTGGGATACGAGCAGTACTTC
CSAAGVGYEQYF
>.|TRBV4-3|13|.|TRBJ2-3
TGCGCCAGCAGCCAGAAGGACGGGGCTACGCAGTATTTT
CASSQKDGATQYF
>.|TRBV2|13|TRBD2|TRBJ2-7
TGTGCCAGCAGTTCCGGGAGGAGGAGCGAGCAGTACTTC
CASSSGRRSEQYF
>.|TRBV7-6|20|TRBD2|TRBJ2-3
TGTGCCAGCAGCTTATTGGTAGCGGGAGGGCCACCCCCTAGTACAGATACGCAGTATTTT
CASSLLVAGGPPPSTDTQYF
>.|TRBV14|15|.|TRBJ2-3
TGTGCCAGCAGCCAAGACGTCCGAGGCACAGATACGCAGTATTTT
CASSQDVRGTDTQYF
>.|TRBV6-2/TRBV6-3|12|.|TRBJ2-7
TGTGCCAGCGCTCGGGCCTACTACGAGCAGTACTTC
CASARAYYEQYF
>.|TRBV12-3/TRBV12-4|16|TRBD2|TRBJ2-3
TGTGCCAGCAGCCCTGGCCGGGGGGGCCACACAGATACGCAGTATTTT
CASSPGRGGHTDTQYF
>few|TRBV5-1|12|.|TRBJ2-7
TGCGCCAGCAGCTTGCACAGCTACGAGCAGTACTTC
CASSLHSYEQYF
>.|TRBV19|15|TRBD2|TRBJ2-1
TGTGCCAGTAGAACTAGCGGGCTCCCCAACAATGAGCAGTTCTTC
CASRTSGLPNNEQFF
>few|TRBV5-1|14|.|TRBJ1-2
TGCGCCAGCAGCTTGGAACGGGGCTCCCCCTTCATGGCCTTC
CASSLERGSPFMAF
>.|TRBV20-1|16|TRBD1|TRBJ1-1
TGCAGTGCTAGAGATCCCGGACAGGTGGTTGGAACTGAAGCTTTCTTT
CSARDPGQVVGTEAFF
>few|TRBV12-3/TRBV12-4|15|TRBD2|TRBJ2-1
TGTGCCAGCACCCTTTCGTCCGCGGGGGGAAATGAGCAGTTCTTC
CASTLSSAGGNEQFF
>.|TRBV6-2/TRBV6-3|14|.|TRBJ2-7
TGTGCCAGCAGTCTCCGGGAGTTTTCCTACGAGCAGTACTTC
CASSLREFSYEQYF
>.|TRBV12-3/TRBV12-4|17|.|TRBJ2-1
TGTGCCAGCAACCCGTCTCGCCAGGGGAAAGGCTACAATGAGCAGTTCTTC
CASNPSRQGKGYNEQFF
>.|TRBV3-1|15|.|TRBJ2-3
TGTGCCAGCAGCCTAATGTGGGGGCAGGCAGATACGCAGTATTTT
CASSLMWGQADTQYF
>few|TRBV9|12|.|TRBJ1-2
TGTGCCAGCAGCACCCGGGGCTATGGCTACACCTTC
CASSTRGYGYTF
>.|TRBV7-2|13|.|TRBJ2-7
TGTGCCAGCAGCCCAGTGAGCTCCTACGAGCAGTACTTC
CASSPVSSYEQYF
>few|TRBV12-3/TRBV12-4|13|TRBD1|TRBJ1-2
TGTGCCAGCAGTTTAAGGGGGCCTGATGGCTACACCTTC
CASSLRGPDGYTF
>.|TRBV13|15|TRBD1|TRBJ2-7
TGTGCCAGCAGCGACCAAGGGGGCCAAATTTACGAGCAGTACTTC
CASSDQGGQIYEQYF
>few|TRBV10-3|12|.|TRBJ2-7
TGTGCCATCAGTGAGTCGGCTAGCGAGCAGTACTTC
CAISESASEQYF
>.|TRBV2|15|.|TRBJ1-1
TGTGCCAGCAGTGAATTTTGGGGACGGGACACTGAAGCTTTCTTT
CASSEFWGRDTEAFF
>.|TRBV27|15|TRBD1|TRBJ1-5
TGTGCCAGCAGTCTACCCGGGACAGGGAGTCAGCCCCAGCATTTT
CASSLPGTGSQPQHF
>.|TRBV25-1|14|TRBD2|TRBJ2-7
TGTGCCAGCAGTGATTGGGAGCGGGGGCGTGAGCAGTACTTC
CASSDWERGREQYF
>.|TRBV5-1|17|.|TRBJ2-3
TGCGCCAGCAGCTTGGGGGCGGGCTACTATACAACAGATACGCAGTATTTT
CASSLGAGYYTTDTQYF
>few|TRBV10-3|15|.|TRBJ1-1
TGTGCCATCAGTGCTAGGAGTGGCACTAACACTGAAGCTTTCTTT
CAISARSGTNTEAFF